This record looks at one TCR beta chain sequence and its context. Germline CDR1 and CDR2: SEHNR and FQNEAQ (reference sequence). The trim removed 5 bases at V and 3 bases at J, leaving 3 bases unmatched. This CDR3 contains 14 residues. This entry comes from a study of T cells in tuberculosis. Background on the study: This South African cohort compared adolescents with or without latent tuberculosis against adults with active tuberculosis. PBMC were archived before or within 7 days of starting treatment.

Profiled with immunoSEQ multiplex PCR; TCRdb holds only in-frame clones, not every one. The repertoire holds fewer than 35,000 clones, around 88% seen once, with 4% to 6.5% in the top ten. The time point denotes: new active TB diagnosis, blood taken before or within 7 days of starting treatment. The receptor was isolated from an adult with tuberculosis. The chain joins TRBV7-9 to TRBJ1-1; 10 bases are shared with TRBD1. This specimen was PBMCs, taken at tuberculosis diagnosis. CDR3 in DNA: TGTGCCAGCAGCACGGGACAGGGGTACACTGAAGCTTTCTTT. Residues: CASSTGQGYTEAFF.